These 24 T cell receptor beta chains were all obtained from the same sample, sequenced in a study of shared clonotypes between healthy human individuals (dated by TCRdb to 2018 to 2021). Libraries were constructed by the immunoSEQ multiplex PCR assay. The clones in this table, taken by TCRdb from immuneACCESS, are in-frame only. Not every clone is retained; where verified, under half of the shortfall comes from an unresolved V gene, and the cause of the rest is unknown. The sample contains around 1,000,000 clones, 60% to 85% of them found a single time. About 0.89% of the sample belongs to the ten largest clones. The sequencing sample was made of memory CD4+ T cells from PBMCs. The cell subset or site label on this specimen signifies: CD45RA-negative fraction. These receptor sequences come from a man aged 18 to 29 in good health. Some clones in this sample may be carry-over from other donors' samples.

As to this clone: This same CDR3 is encoded by further DNA sequences in the sample. The chain is built from TRBV7-2 and TRBJ1-5; no clear D gene. Germline loops: CDR1 SGHTA, CDR2 FQGNSA. V lost 1 base and J lost 4, with 8 bases in between. The length of the CDR3 is 14 residues. CDR3 DNA: TGTGCCAGCAGCTTAGATCGGGGAAATCAGCCCCAGCATTTT. Its translation: CASSLDRGNQPQHF.

The chain links TRBV5-1 to TRBJ2-3, with D perhaps matching TRBD2 (6 bases). The CDR3 totals 16 residues. The ends were cut back, 0 bases at V and 4 bases at J, with 15 bases in the middle. CDR1 and CDR2 from the germline V gene are SGHRS and YFSETQ. The DNA of the CDR3 is TGCGCCAGCAGCTTGGCCTTTGGGGGGAGTTCAGATACGCAGTATTTT. Translation gives CASSLAFGGSSDTQYF.

V and J are TRBV5-1 and TRBJ2-3; TRBD1 agrees at 10 bases. Germline CDR1 SGHRS, CDR2 YFSETQ. The CDR3 loop spans 15 amino acids. V lost 7 bases and J lost 0; bases outside the gene matches: 5. The CDR3 nucleotides read TGCGCCAGCCGACGACAGGGGGCTAGCACAGATACGCAGTATTTT. Protein product: CASRRQGASTDTQYF.

This chain connects TRBV4-1 to TRBJ1-4; 9 nucleotides agree with TRBD1. J gave up 8 bases and V 4 bases, and 11 bases lay outside the gene matches. CDR1 and CDR2 (germline): MGHRA, YSYEKL. This CDR3 has 16 residues. CDR3 DNA: TGCGCCAGCAGCCCTATCCGTGGGACAGGGACAGAAAAACTGTTTTTT. Translating it yields CASSPIRGTGTEKLFF.

V gene TRBV11-3 combines with J gene TRBJ1-1; 7 bases match TRBD1. Per the germline V gene, CDR1 is SGHNT and CDR2 is YENEEA. The J segment lost 2 bases and the V segment lost 0 bases, leaving 6 bases of the junction unmatched. There are 16 residues in the CDR3. The CDR3 nucleotides are TGTGCCAGCAGCTTAGAACTCCGACAGGGAAACACTGAAGCTTTCTTT. It is translated as CASSLELRQGNTEAFF.

In this sample, this clone turned up many times. The chain has TRBV5-1 and TRBJ2-3, with 9 positions matching TRBD2. V lost 0 bases to trimming and J lost 1 base; unmatched junction nucleotides: 6. The CDR3 has 17 residues. Germline V gives CDR1 SGHRS, CDR2 YFSETQ. The CDR3 reads CASSLELAGTGTDTQYF. The CDR3 DNA reads TGCGCCAGCAGCTTGGAGCTAGCGGGAACCGGCACAGATACGCAGTATTTT.

The chain joins TRBV5-1 to TRBJ2-7, with 12 nucleotides matching TRBD2. The junction had 3 bases not matched to a gene; V was cut back by 3 bases and J by 5 bases. This CDR3 has 14 residues. The germline CDR1 and CDR2 sequences are SGHRS and YFSETQ. The CDR3 DNA follows: TGCGCCAGCAGCTCGGGACTAGCGGGCAACGAGCAGTACTTC. Translation gives CASSSGLAGNEQYF.

The rearrangement uses TRBV29-1 and TRBJ2-2; D tentatively reads TRBD1 or TRBD2 (5 bases each). The CDR3 has 17 residues. With 4 bases removed from V and 5 bases from J, the gap between germline ends came to 23 bases. Germline CDR1 SQVTM, CDR2 ANQGSEA. The CDR3 spells CSVGLLRGREGTGELFF. The CDR3 bases are TGCAGCGTTGGTCTTCTTAGAGGGCGAGAGGGGACCGGGGAGCTGTTTTTT.

The CDR3 DNA follows: TGTGCCAGCAGTCCCTGGGACAGGGGGCAAGGAAACACCATATATTTT. Its translation is CASSPWDRGQGNTIYF. The chain links TRBV28 to TRBJ1-3; 12 bases are shared with TRBD1. The V segment lost 5 bases and the J segment 4 bases; nucleotides outside the gene matches: 6. CDR3 size: 16 residues. Germline CDR1 reads MDHEN; CDR2 reads SYDVKM.

J is TRBJ2-2 and V is TRBV28; maybe TRBD1 (6 bases). Trimming pared 6 bases from V and 4 bases from J, leaving 21 bases between. CDR3 size: 17 residues. Germline CDR1 and CDR2: MDHEN and SYDVKM. The CDR3 DNA follows: TGTGCCAGCAGGTCCACGGGACAACTACTCTCCACCGGGGAGCTGTTTTTT. This encodes CASRSTGQLLSTGELFF.

The chain couples TRBV18 to TRBJ1-1; D unresolved. Germline lookup yields CDR1 KGHSH and CDR2 LQKENI. The length of the CDR3 is 14 residues. The ends were cut back, 3 bases at V and 4 bases at J, with 12 bases in the middle. This CDR3 is CASSPSPGITEAFF. The CDR3, as DNA: TGTGCCAGCTCACCGAGTCCGGGAATCACTGAAGCTTTCTTT.

For the CDR3, the DNA is TGCGCCAGCAGCGTCCAGGGTCCAGTTCCCGGGGAGCTGTTTTTT. It yields the protein CASSVQGPVPGELFF. The rearrangement links TRBV5-1 to TRBJ2-2, with D possibly being TRBD1 (5 bases). Trimming shortened V by 4 bases and J by 6 bases, and 16 bases separated the two germline ends. CDR3 length: 15 residues. Per the germline V gene, CDR1 is SGHRS and CDR2 is YFSETQ. Filled out from reference TRBV5-1 and TRBJ2-2, the complete variable domain reads KAGVTQTPRYLIKTRGQQVTLSCSPISGHRSVSWYQQTPGQGLQFLFEYFSETQRNKGNFPGRFSGRQFSNSRSEMNVSTLELGDSALYLCASSVQGPVPGELFFGEGSRLTVL.

V is TRBV18 and J is TRBJ2-1, with D uncertain. Germline CDR1 is KGHSH and CDR2 is LQKENI. The V end lost 0 bases, the J end lost 2 bases, and 11 bases lay between the germline ends. The length of the CDR3 is 16 residues. CDR3 sequence reads: CASSPPSQIPYNEQFF. Written as DNA, the CDR3 is TGTGCCAGCTCACCACCTTCCCAGATTCCCTACAATGAGCAGTTCTTC.

V and J are TRBV28 and TRBJ1-2, with D maybe TRBD1 (6 bases). The CDR3 length is 14 residues. Germline CDR1 and CDR2: MDHEN and SYDVKM. V lost 5 bases and J lost 7, with 17 bases in between. The CDR3 region is CASSPGQRPPGYTF. In DNA form, the CDR3 reads TGTGCCAGCAGTCCCGGACAGAGACCCCCTGGCTACACCTTC.

The genes are TRBV28 and TRBJ1-1; D is unclear. The ends were cut back, 10 bases at V and 11 bases at J, with 14 bases in the middle. The CDR3 is made up of 10 amino acids. Germline CDR1 is MDHEN and CDR2 is SYDVKM. DNA of the CDR3: TGTGCCACCCACACACCCACCGCTTTCTTT. Translation: CATHTPTAFF.

This chain links TRBV7-9 with TRBJ1-3; D is undetermined. Germline loops: CDR1 SEHNR, CDR2 FQNEAQ (reference sequence). Trimming removed 5 bases at V and 4 bases at J, with 12 bases between. The CDR3 has 14 residues. The CDR3: CASSTRTYGNTIYF. Here the CDR3 DNA reads TGTGCCAGCAGCACTCGGACCTACGGAAACACCATATATTTT.

The rearrangement joins TRBV7-9 to TRBJ1-3, with a tentative D call TRBD1 (5 bases). V lost 2 bases to trimming and J lost 4 bases, with 12 bases between them. This CDR3 is built from 15 residues. The germline V gene encodes CDR1 SEHNR and CDR2 FQNEAQ (reference sequence). In DNA, the CDR3 is TGTGCCAGCAGCTTACAGGGCGTAGGAGGAAACACCATATATTTT. Its protein is CASSLQGVGGNTIYF.

This clone was seen just once. The chain links TRBV4-3 to TRBJ2-7; TRBD1 matches 7 bases. With V trimmed by 0 bases and J by 8 bases, 7 bases remained unmatched. Germline lookup yields CDR1 LGHNA and CDR2 YSLEER. The CDR3 is 14 amino acids. CDR3 bases: TGCGCCAGCAGCCAAGACGCCCACAGGGGCAAGCAGTACTTC. Encoded protein: CASSQDAHRGKQYF.

V usage is TRBV19 and J usage is TRBJ2-3, with 10 bases lining up with TRBD1. V dropped 6 bases and J dropped 5; count of bases not matched to a gene: 14. CDR1 LNHDA and CDR2 SQIVND come from the germline V gene (reference sequence). CDR3 length: 17 residues. The CDR3 region has the DNA TGTGCCAGTAGAACCTACCGGGACAGGGGTAAAAGAGATACGCAGTATTTT. Encoded protein: CASRTYRDRGKRDTQYF.

Many counts were recorded for this clone. The CDR3 reads CASSAELAGTMRNEQFF. The CDR3 DNA sequence: TGCGCCAGCAGCGCGGAACTAGCGGGAACAATGCGCAATGAGCAGTTCTTC. The chain employs TRBV5-1 and TRBJ2-1; 10 bases align to TRBD2. CDR1 is SGHRS and CDR2 is YFSETQ in the germline V gene. V gave up 4 bases and J gave up 6 bases; unmatched junction bases: 13. This CDR3 is 17 amino acids long. Variable domain in full (rest from reference TRBV5-1 and TRBJ2-1): KAGVTQTPRYLIKTRGQQVTLSCSPISGHRSVSWYQQTPGQGLQFLFEYFSETQRNKGNFPGRFSGRQFSNSRSEMNVSTLELGDSALYLCASSAELAGTMRNEQFFGPGTRLTVL.

This chain connects TRBV4-1 to TRBJ1-5; D is unresolved. The V and J ends lost 0 bases and 3 bases respectively, with 9 bases between them. The germline gives CDR1 MGHRA, CDR2 YSYEKL. There are 15 residues in the CDR3. The CDR3 is CASSQDSASNQPQHF. CDR3 DNA: TGCGCCAGCAGCCAAGATTCGGCCTCCAATCAGCCCCAGCATTTT.

V is TRBV5-1 and J is TRBJ2-1; D unclear. V was shortened by 6 bases and J by 0 bases, with 13 bases between the two germline ends. The CDR3 sequence is 15 residues long. In germline, CDR1 is SGHRS, CDR2 YFSETQ. The CDR3 loop is CASTAIPNSYNEQFF. The CDR3 DNA sequence: TGCGCCAGCACCGCAATCCCTAACTCCTACAATGAGCAGTTCTTC.

The V and J genes are TRBV6-6 and TRBJ2-7; D may be TRBD2 (5 bases). Germline-derived CDR1 and CDR2 are MNHNY and SVGAGI (reference sequence). CDR3 length: 14 amino acids. V dropped 6 bases and J dropped 6 bases, with 18 bases sitting between them. CDR3 protein: CASRMEGLAGEQYF. The DNA for the CDR3 is TGTGCCAGCAGGATGGAAGGACTGGCCGGCGAGCAGTACTTC.

The chain links TRBV27 to TRBJ2-7, with 13 bases aligning to TRBD2. The CDR3 sequence is 17 residues long. The trim removed 7 bases at V and 4 bases at J, leaving 13 bases unmatched. Looked up from germline, CDR1 is MNHEY and CDR2 is SMNVEV (reference sequence). As DNA, the CDR3 is TGTGCCAGCACCATACGCCCTGGACTAGCGGGAGTGTACGAGCAGTACTTC. Encoded protein: CASTIRPGLAGVYEQYF.